These 20 T cell receptor beta chains originate from one sample sequenced in a study of somatic mutations in T cells in chronic GVHD. Only in-frame clones appear in the TCRdb table, and some are missing; sequencing was by immunoSEQ multiplex PCR. This table holds over 1,500 clones, approximately 60% found once. Sequencing input: CD8+ T cells from blood. The receptors shown here come from a male patient aged 50 or older with chronic graft-versus-host disease. Some T cells may have come from the graft donor.

This clone was observed a single time. The chain couples TRBV5-5 to TRBJ1-2; TRBD1 might be the D (5 bases). CDR1 is SGHKS, CDR2 YYEKEE, per germline (reference sequence). Trimming shortened V by 4 bases and J by 6 bases, and 22 bases separated the two germline ends. The CDR3 contains 16 residues. CDR3: CASSRGDAGRLDGYTF. CDR3 DNA: TGTGCCAGCAGCCGCGGGGATGCAGGGCGCCTCGATGGCTACACCTTC.

This chain uses TRBV7-2 with TRBJ2-3; 11 nucleotides line up with TRBD2. The CDR3 consists of 15 residues. Germline CDR1 and CDR2: SGHTA and FQGNSA. Trimming removed 3 bases from V and 4 bases from J; junction bases left unmatched: 3. The CDR3 DNA sequence: TGTGCCAGCAGCTTGGGACTAGCGGACCCAGATACGCAGTATTTT. Translating gives CASSLGLADPDTQYF.

The table lists this clone with a few counts. This chain uses TRBV11-2 with TRBJ2-7; D is perhaps TRBD1 (6 bases). CDR1 is SGHAT and CDR2 is FQNNGV in the germline V gene. The CDR3 is 18 residues long. V was shortened by 2 bases and J by 3 bases, with 23 bases between the two germline ends. The CDR3 bases are TGTGCCAGCAGCTTAATGGGTGTCGTAGGGGCAGGGGACTACGAGCAGTACTTC. It yields the protein CASSLMGVVGAGDYEQYF. Looking up the rest from reference TRBV11-2 and TRBJ2-7 gives the full variable domain: EAGVAQSPRYKIIEKRQSVAFWCNPISGHATLYWYQQILGQGPKLLIQFQNNGVVDDSQLPKDRFSAERLKGVDSTLKIQPAKLEDSAVYLCASSLMGVVGAGDYEQYFGPGTRLTVT.

The chain recombines TRBV9 with TRBJ2-1, with TRBD1 matching 10 bases. Germline CDR1 SGDLS, CDR2 YYNGEE. The CDR3 extends over 15 amino acids. Losses at the gene ends were 5 bases for V and 2 bases for J; bases not matched to a gene: 4. This CDR3 is CASRGTGEAYNEQFF. CDR3 DNA sequence: TGTGCCAGCAGGGGGACAGGGGAGGCCTACAATGAGCAGTTCTTC. The variable domain in full, completed from reference TRBV9 and TRBJ2-1, reads DSGVTQTPKHLITATGQRVTLRCSPRSGDLSVYWYQQSLDQGLQFLIQYYNGEERAKGNILERFSAQQFPDLHSELNLSSLELGDSALYFCASRGTGEAYNEQFFGPGTRLTVL.

This sequence joins TRBV27 and TRBJ2-3; D is perhaps TRBD1 (5 bases). Looked up from germline, CDR1 is MNHEY and CDR2 is SMNVEV (reference sequence). V gave up 0 bases and J gave up 0 bases, with 13 bases separating them. The CDR3 is 17 amino acids. The CDR3 region has the DNA TGTGCCAGCAGTTTATCGATAACAGGCTCTAGCACAGATACGCAGTATTTT. It yields the protein CASSLSITGSSTDTQYF.

The CDR3 spells CASSPGLDTEAFF. The CDR3 DNA reads TGTGCCAGCAGCCCCGGACTGGACACTGAAGCTTTCTTT. The chain is built from TRBV28 and TRBJ1-1, with no clear D. Germline loops: CDR1 MDHEN, CDR2 SYDVKM. The CDR3 contains 13 residues. V was clipped by 6 bases and J by 3 bases, with 11 bases between them.

The rearrangement joins TRBV6-6 to TRBJ2-3; a weak D match, TRBD2 (7 bases). The germline CDR1 and CDR2 sequences are MNHNY and SVGAGI (reference sequence). The CDR3 extends over 15 amino acids. Trimming removed 6 bases at V and 5 bases at J, with 18 bases between. CDR3 nucleotide sequence: TGTGCCAGCAGCCTAGGGGGGGGGCGGGGAGATACGCAGTATTTT. Its translation: CASSLGGGRGDTQYF.

V and J are TRBV4-2 and TRBJ2-7; maybe TRBD2 (6 bases). Trimming removed 1 base at V and 2 bases at J, with 15 bases between. This CDR3 is 16 amino acids long. Germline assignment: CDR1 LGHNA and CDR2 YNFKEQ. The CDR3 DNA follows: TGTGCCAGCAGCCAAGCTGGGCGGGATGAACCCTACGAGCAGTACTTC. It specifies CASSQAGRDEPYEQYF.

This clone rates as medium-sized (0.01 to 0.1%). The chain uses TRBV12-5 and TRBJ2-5; 9 bases fit TRBD2. Germline CDR1 and CDR2: LGHNT and FRNRAP. V lost 9 bases, J lost 4 bases, and 9 bases stayed unmatched. The CDR3 has 14 residues. CDR3 bases: TGTGCTAGCGGAGCGGGGGGAGTCGGAGAGACCCAGTACTTC. It specifies CASGAGGVGETQYF. The complete variable domain, with remaining parts taken from reference TRBV12-5 and TRBJ2-5, reads DARVTQTPRHKVTEMGQEVTMRCQPILGHNTVFWYRQTMMQGLELLAYFRNRAPLDDSGMPKDRFSAEMPDATLATLKIQPSEPRDSAVYFCASGAGGVGETQYFGPGTRLLVL.

This clone was observed a handful of times. The chain employs TRBV5-4 and TRBJ1-6, with 10 bases identical to TRBD1. The junction had 8 bases not matched to a gene; V was cut back by 7 bases and J by 10 bases. CDR3 length: 14 amino acids. From germline, CDR1 is SGHNT and CDR2 YYREEE (reference sequence). In DNA form, the CDR3 reads TGTGCCAGCCAGACAGGGGGCATTACCTCACCCCTCCACTTT. This gives the protein CASQTGGITSPLHF.

The chain has TRBV4-1 and TRBJ1-2; possible D gene TRBD1, 6 bases. This CDR3 is built from 16 residues. V lost 0 bases, J lost 8 bases, and 19 bases lay in between. Germline lookup yields CDR1 MGHRA and CDR2 YSYEKL. In nucleotides, the CDR3 is TGCGCCAGCAGCCAAGAGGGGGGGCAGGGGCCTCCAGGCTACACCTTC. As protein: CASSQEGGQGPPGYTF.

This clone showed up just a few times. The J gene is TRBJ1-3, the V gene TRBV11-2; TRBD1 agrees at 10 bases. The germline V gene encodes CDR1 SGHAT and CDR2 FQNNGV. The CDR3 runs to 17 residues. The ends lost 4 bases at V and 2 bases at J; junction bases unmatched: 8. CDR3 region: CASSSGTDRGAGNTIYF. The CDR3 region has the DNA TGTGCCAGCAGCTCCGGCACGGACAGGGGGGCTGGAAACACCATATATTTT.

This chain uses TRBV5-4 with TRBJ1-1, with 7 bases identical to TRBD1. Looked up from germline, CDR1 is SGHNT and CDR2 is YYREEE (reference sequence). Trimming cost V 0 bases and J 2 bases; bases outside gene matches: 1. This CDR3 has 14 amino acids. The CDR3 protein is CASSLGDSNTEAFF. The CDR3 DNA sequence: TGTGCCAGCAGCTTGGGGGACAGCAACACTGAAGCTTTCTTT. Complete variable domain (other parts from reference TRBV5-4 and TRBJ1-1): ETGVTQSPTHLIKTRGQQVTLRCSSQSGHNTVSWYQQALGQGPQFIFQYYREEENGRGNFPPRFSGLQFPNYSSELNVNALELDDSALYLCASSLGDSNTEAFFGQGTRLTVV.

V and J are TRBV11-2 and TRBJ1-2; 7 bases fit TRBD1. The CDR3 runs to 15 residues. Germline CDR1 is SGHAT and CDR2 is FQNNGV. Unmatched junction bases numbered 10, after V lost 5 bases and J lost 4 bases. The CDR3 coding sequence is TGTGCCAGCAGCCCCCGGGACAGACCCTTCTATGGCTACACCTTC. Translating gives CASSPRDRPFYGYTF.

The genes are TRBV2 and TRBJ2-7; 7 nucleotides match TRBD2. With 7 bases clipped from V and 1 base from J, the junction kept 4 bases outside the gene matches. The germline CDR1 and CDR2 sequences are SNHLY and FYNNEI. The CDR3 is 13 residues long. DNA for the CDR3: TGTGCCAGCACTCTAGCGGATTCCTACGAGCAGTACTTC. This codes for CASTLADSYEQYF.

This clone has only a few counts. The V and J genes are TRBV11-3 and TRBJ1-1, with TRBD1 matching 8 bases. The CDR3 is made up of 13 amino acids. V was clipped by 1 base and J by 6 bases; unmatched bases: 1. Germline V lookup: CDR1 SGHNT, CDR2 YENEEA. CDR3 DNA: TGTGCCAGCAGCTTAGTACAGGGGGCTGAAGCTTTCTTT. Encoded protein: CASSLVQGAEAFF.

The CDR3 loop is CASSLRGVLIEDTQYF. In DNA form, the CDR3 reads TGTGCCAGCAGCCTACGGGGGGTATTGATTGAGGATACGCAGTATTTT. The genes are TRBV7-8 and TRBJ2-3; 7 positions agree with TRBD2. Germline loops: CDR1 SGHVS, CDR2 FQNEAQ. J gave up 6 bases and V 5 bases, and 14 bases lay outside the gene matches. The CDR3 runs to 16 residues. Looking up the rest from reference TRBV7-8 and TRBJ2-3 gives the full variable domain: GAGVSQSPRYKVAKRGQDVALRCDPISGHVSLFWYQQALGQGPEFLTYFQNEAQLDKSGLPSDRFFAERPEGSVSTLKIQRTQQEDSAVYLCASSLRGVLIEDTQYFGPGTRLTVL.

Only a few counts were recorded for this clone. This chain uses TRBV28 with TRBJ1-2; 10 nucleotides agree with TRBD1. The CDR3 runs 17 residues. V gave up 6 bases and J gave up 6 bases; unmatched junction bases: 16. The germline CDR1 and CDR2 sequences are MDHEN and SYDVKM. DNA for the CDR3: TGTGCCAGCAGCCTGAACCGTCCCGGGACAGGGGAAAATGGCTACACCTTC. It codes for CASSLNRPGTGENGYTF.

This clone was recorded only once. The chain is built from TRBV9 and TRBJ1-1; 7 nucleotides agree with TRBD1. Germline CDR1 reads SGDLS; CDR2 reads YYNGEE. This CDR3 comprises 14 residues. After removal of 4 bases from V and 4 bases from J, the junction contained 7 bases not matched to a gene. In DNA, the CDR3 is TGTGCCAGCAGCAGCCCCAACAGGGGCACTGAAGCTTTCTTT. It specifies CASSSPNRGTEAFF.

This clone was picked up a small number of times. V gene TRBV6-6 combines with J gene TRBJ2-1, with 8 nucleotides matching TRBD1. This CDR3 spans 15 amino acids. Germline-derived CDR1 and CDR2 are MNHNY and SVGAGI (reference sequence). Trimming cost V 3 bases and J 9 bases; bases outside gene matches: 10. Here the CDR3 reads CASSYTGGFQGEQFF. CDR3 bases: TGTGCCAGCAGTTATACAGGGGGGTTCCAGGGTGAGCAGTTCTTC.